Shown below are 12 T cell receptor beta chains from a single sample sequenced in a study of cytomegalovirus exposure and HLA in healthy donors. The primer mix had 60 Vbeta and 13 Jbeta primers. Method: immunoSEQ multiplex PCR; TCRdb's copy keeps in-frame clones and lacks some. The sample records 140,000 or so clones, about 80% being singletons. What was sequenced was PBMCs. These receptors were collected from a man aged 35-49 years in good health and CMV-seronegative.

The rearrangement joins TRBV6-6 to TRBJ2-1; TRBD2 aligns across 14 bases. Unmatched junction bases numbered 5, after V lost 7 bases and J lost 6 bases. There are 15 residues in the CDR3. Germline V gives CDR1 MNHNY, CDR2 SVGAGI (reference sequence). The CDR3 DNA reads TGTGCCAGCATCATGACTAGCGGGGGGGCCAATGAGCAGTTCTTC. This gives the protein CASIMTSGGANEQFF.

V gene TRBV6-5 combines with J gene TRBJ1-5; TRBD1 agrees at 10 bases. With 4 bases clipped from V and 6 bases from J, the junction kept 6 bases outside the gene matches. CDR1 and CDR2 from the germline V gene are MNHEY and SVGAGI. The CDR3 is 15 amino acids. In nucleotides, the CDR3 is TGTGCCAGCAGTTCGAGGACAGGGGGAAGTCAGCCCCAGCATTTT. This gives the protein CASSSRTGGSQPQHF.

The chain recombines TRBV5-4 with TRBJ2-5, with 10 bases matching TRBD2. CDR1 SGHNT and CDR2 YYREEE come from the germline V gene (reference sequence). V was clipped by 4 bases and J by 0 bases; unmatched bases: 3. There are 15 residues in the CDR3. CDR3 loop: CASSPSGGNQETQYF. CDR3 DNA: TGTGCCAGCAGCCCTAGCGGGGGCAACCAAGAGACCCAGTACTTC. Based on the CDR3 plus reference TRBV5-4 and TRBJ2-5, the full variable domain is ETGVTQSPTHLIKTRGQQVTLRCSSQSGHNTVSWYQQALGQGPQFIFQYYREEENGRGNFPPRFSGLQFPNYSSELNVNALELDDSALYLCASSPSGGNQETQYFGPGTRLLVL.

V and J are TRBV11-2 and TRBJ1-2, with 11 bases fitting TRBD1. The CDR3 length is 15 residues. V was pared by 5 bases and J by 5 bases, with 7 bases of the junction left unmatched. Germline lookup yields CDR1 SGHAT and CDR2 FQNNGV. The CDR3 DNA reads as TGTGCCAGCAGCCCCGGACAGGGGGCTCGATATGGCTACACCTTC. The encoded protein is CASSPGQGARYGYTF.

The chain combines TRBV5-5 with TRBJ2-5; TRBD2 is a possible D gene (8 bases). This CDR3 is 17 amino acids long. Trimming removed 4 bases from V and 2 bases from J, with 21 bases in between. CDR1 is SGHKS, CDR2 YYEKEE, per germline (reference sequence). Here the CDR3 reads CASSQFSGTAAQETQYF. CDR3 sequence (DNA): TGTGCCAGCAGCCAATTTAGCGGGACAGCAGCTCAAGAGACCCAGTACTTC.

The rearrangement links TRBV30 to TRBJ1-5; a possible D gene is TRBD1 (5 bases). The CDR3 contains 16 residues. The V and J ends lost 0 bases and 0 bases respectively, with 12 bases between them. Looked up from germline, CDR1 is GTSNPN and CDR2 is SVGIG (reference sequence). DNA of the CDR3: TGTGCCTGGAGTGTACTCGGGACTTATAGCAATCAGCCCCAGCATTTT. Protein: CAWSVLGTYSNQPQHF.

The chain has TRBV5-1 and TRBJ2-3; TRBD2 matches 11 bases. Germline CDR1 reads SGHRS; CDR2 reads YFSETQ. J lost 3 bases, V lost 4 bases, and 4 bases had no gene match. This CDR3 has 15 amino acids. The CDR3 DNA follows: TGCGCCAGCAGCAATAGCGGGGGGGCAACAGATACGCAGTATTTT. Translating it yields CASSNSGGATDTQYF.

The rearrangement links TRBV5-4 to TRBJ2-7; a possible D gene is TRBD1 (5 bases). The V end lost 0 bases, the J end lost 2 bases, and 9 bases lay between the germline ends. This CDR3 has 14 residues. CDR1 is SGHNT and CDR2 is YYREEE in the germline V gene (reference sequence). For the CDR3, the DNA is TGTGCCAGCAGCTTGGCAGGGATAACCTACGAGCAGTACTTC. Residues: CASSLAGITYEQYF.

V gene TRBV9 combines with J gene TRBJ1-5, with unresolved D. The CDR3 extends over 14 amino acids. With 7 bases removed from V and 0 bases from J, the gap between germline ends came to 11 bases. Germline loops: CDR1 SGDLS, CDR2 YYNGEE. The CDR3 loop reads CASSAADSNQPQHF. Written as DNA, the CDR3 is TGTGCCAGCTCGGCGGCAGATAGCAATCAGCCCCAGCATTTT. Full variable domain (missing parts from reference TRBV9 and TRBJ1-5): DSGVTQTPKHLITATGQRVTLRCSPRSGDLSVYWYQQSLDQGLQFLIQYYNGEERAKGNILERFSAQQFPDLHSELNLSSLELGDSALYFCASSAADSNQPQHFGDGTRLSIL.

This rearrangement joins TRBV7-9 to TRBJ2-3; D not resolved. This CDR3 is built from 14 residues. Germline assignment: CDR1 SEHNR and CDR2 FQNEAQ (reference sequence). Trimming shortened V by 0 bases and J by 0 bases, and 4 bases separated the two germline ends. In DNA form, the CDR3 reads TGTGCCAGCAGCTTAGCGACTAGCACAGATACGCAGTATTTT. This gives the protein CASSLATSTDTQYF.

This clone has a handful of counts. The CDR3 sequence: CASGLVDYNEQFF. The CDR3 coding sequence is TGCGCCAGCGGACTAGTGGACTACAATGAGCAGTTCTTC. The V and J genes are TRBV10-2 and TRBJ2-1, with 7 bases identical to TRBD2. The trim removed 8 bases at V and 3 bases at J, leaving 4 bases unmatched. This CDR3 has 13 amino acids. Germline loops: CDR1 WSHSY, CDR2 SAAADI.

This chain uses TRBV10-2 with TRBJ2-5; the D is unclear. Per germline, CDR1 WSHSY and CDR2 SAAADI. V lost 5 bases to trimming and J lost 3 bases, with 13 bases between them. This CDR3 is 14 amino acids long. The CDR3: CASSLKTLEETQYF. The CDR3 nucleotides are TGCGCCAGCAGTCTAAAAACCCTTGAAGAGACCCAGTACTTC.